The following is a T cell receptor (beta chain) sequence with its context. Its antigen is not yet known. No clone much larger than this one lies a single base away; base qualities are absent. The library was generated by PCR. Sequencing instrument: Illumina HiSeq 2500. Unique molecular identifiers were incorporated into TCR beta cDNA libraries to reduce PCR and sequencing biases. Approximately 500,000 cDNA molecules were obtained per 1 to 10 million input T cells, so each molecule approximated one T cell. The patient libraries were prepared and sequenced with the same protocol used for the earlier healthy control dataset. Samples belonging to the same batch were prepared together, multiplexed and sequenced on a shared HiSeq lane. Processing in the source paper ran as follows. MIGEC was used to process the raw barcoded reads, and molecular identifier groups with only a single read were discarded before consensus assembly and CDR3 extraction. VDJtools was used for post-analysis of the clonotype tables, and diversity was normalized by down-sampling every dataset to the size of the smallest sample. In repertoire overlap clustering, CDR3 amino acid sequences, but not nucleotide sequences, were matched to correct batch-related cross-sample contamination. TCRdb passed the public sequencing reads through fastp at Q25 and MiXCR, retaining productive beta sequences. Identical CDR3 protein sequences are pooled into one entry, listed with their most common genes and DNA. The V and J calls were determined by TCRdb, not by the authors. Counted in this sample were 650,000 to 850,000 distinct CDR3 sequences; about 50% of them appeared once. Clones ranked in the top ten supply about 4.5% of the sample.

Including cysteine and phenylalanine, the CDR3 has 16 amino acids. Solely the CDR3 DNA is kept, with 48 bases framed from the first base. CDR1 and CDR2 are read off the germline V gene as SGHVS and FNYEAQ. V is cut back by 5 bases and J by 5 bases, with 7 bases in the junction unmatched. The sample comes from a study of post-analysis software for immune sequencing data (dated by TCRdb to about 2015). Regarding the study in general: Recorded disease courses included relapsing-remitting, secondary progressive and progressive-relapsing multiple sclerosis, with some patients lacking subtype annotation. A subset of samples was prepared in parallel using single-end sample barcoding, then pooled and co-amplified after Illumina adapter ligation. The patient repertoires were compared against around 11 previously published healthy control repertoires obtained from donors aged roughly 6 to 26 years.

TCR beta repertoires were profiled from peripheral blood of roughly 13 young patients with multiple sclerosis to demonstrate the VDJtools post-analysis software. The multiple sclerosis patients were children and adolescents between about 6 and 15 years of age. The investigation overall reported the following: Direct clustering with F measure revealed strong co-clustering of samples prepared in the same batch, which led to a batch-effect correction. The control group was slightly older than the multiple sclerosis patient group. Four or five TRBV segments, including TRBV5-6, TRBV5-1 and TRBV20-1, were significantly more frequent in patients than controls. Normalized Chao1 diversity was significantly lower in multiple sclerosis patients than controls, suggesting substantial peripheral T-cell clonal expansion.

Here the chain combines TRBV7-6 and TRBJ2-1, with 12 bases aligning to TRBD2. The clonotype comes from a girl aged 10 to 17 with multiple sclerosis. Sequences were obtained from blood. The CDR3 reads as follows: CASSDTRTSGNNEQFF. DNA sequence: TGTGCCAGCAGCGATACCAGGACTAGCGGGAACAATGAGCAGTTCTTC. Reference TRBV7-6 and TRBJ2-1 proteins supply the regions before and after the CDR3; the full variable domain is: GAGVSQSPRYKVTKRGQDVALRCDPISGHVSLYWYRQALGQGPEFLTYFNYEAQQDKSGLPNDRFSAERPEGSISTLTIQRTEQRDSAMYRCASSDTRTSGNNEQFFGPGTRLTVL.